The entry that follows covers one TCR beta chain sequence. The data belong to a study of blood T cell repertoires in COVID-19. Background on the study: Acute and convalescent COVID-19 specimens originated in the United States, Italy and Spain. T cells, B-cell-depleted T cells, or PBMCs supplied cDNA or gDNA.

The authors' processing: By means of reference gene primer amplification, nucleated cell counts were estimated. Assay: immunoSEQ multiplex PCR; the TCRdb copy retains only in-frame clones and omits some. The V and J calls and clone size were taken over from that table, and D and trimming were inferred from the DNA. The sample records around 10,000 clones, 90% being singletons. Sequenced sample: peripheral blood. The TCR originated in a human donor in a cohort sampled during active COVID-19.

The CDR3 DNA follows: TGTGCCAGGAGGGAGGGGGTCTATGGCTACACCTTC. This encodes CARREGVYGYTF. The rearrangement joins TRBV2 to TRBJ1-2; maybe TRBD1 (6 bases). The CDR3 length is 12 residues. Germline V gene data show CDR1 as SNHLY and CDR2 as FYNNEI. Trimming removed 9 bases from V and 4 bases from J, with 12 bases in between.